This T cell receptor (beta chain) was obtained from a study of T-cell memory formation after mild COVID-19. Whole-study results and caveats: Contracting clones, day 15 to 85, had balanced CD4/CD8, and later expanders favored CD4+.

This clonotype has only a few counts. Its specificity is not known. CDR1 and CDR2 from the germline V gene are SGHRS and YFSETQ. V shed 2 bases and J shed 0 bases, with 10 bases lying between them. The CDR3 totals 15 residues. 5'RACE with constant-segment primers built TCRalpha and TCRbeta cDNA libraries with UMIs. Using its own MiXCR run on the 5' RACE reads, TCRdb lists one record per CDR3 protein. The sample yields about 470,000 distinct CDR3 sequences, approximately 23% seen once. Sequencing was carried out using PBMCs or a T cell subset sorted from them (not recorded which). This clonotype was sampled from an adult woman who had mild COVID-19 (a few samples of this study predate the infection). Cell type and time point are not known. The chain employs TRBV5-1 and TRBJ2-3, with TRBD1 as a possible D gene (5 bases). CDR3: CASSFFDRSTDTQYF. The CDR3 bases are TGCGCCAGCAGCTTTTTCGACAGAAGCACAGATACGCAGTATTTT.